Listed below are T cell receptor beta chains from one sample, sequenced in a study of Ad26.COV2.S vaccination and SARS-CoV-2 variants. Assay used: immunoSEQ multiplex PCR; TCRdb lists only in-frame clones, some missing. This table has 400,000 to 500,000 clones, approximately 89% appearing once. Here the sequenced sample was peripheral blood, taken in a trial of Ad26.COV2.S vaccine versus placebo. These receptors all come from a person between 18 and 65 years old who received the Ad26.COV2.S COVID-19 vaccine or a placebo. Both conserved end residues are part of each CDR3. The D gene is left open where the match is weak. A clone size is listed for some rows: how often the clone was seen (once, few, many), or a class if it is expanded.

V: TRBV18; D: NA; J: TRBJ2-1; size: NA; CDR3: CASRDHTPLLNEQFF; DNA: TGTGCCAGCCGGGACCACACCCCCTTGTTGAATGAGCAGTTCTTC
V: TRBV11-1; D: NA; J: TRBJ2-7; size: NA; CDR3: CASSNPGHPYEQYF; DNA: TGTGCCAGCAGCAACCCGGGACATCCCTACGAGCAGTACTTC
V: TRBV27; D: NA; J: TRBJ2-2; size: NA; CDR3: CASSLSPGAPGELFF; DNA: TGTGCCAGCAGTTTATCGCCCGGGGCCCCCGGGGAGCTGTTTTTT
V: TRBV5-1; D: TRBD1; J: TRBJ1-4; size: few; CDR3: CASSGGQQNEKLFF; DNA: TGCGCCAGCAGCGGGGGACAGCAGAATGAAAAACTGTTTTTT
V: TRBV27; D: NA; J: TRBJ1-2; size: NA; CDR3: CASRAALLYGYTF; DNA: TGTGCCAGCAGGGCAGCGCTATTGTATGGCTACACCTTC
V: TRBV7-9; D: NA; J: TRBJ1-5; size: once; CDR3: CASSKFNQPQHF; DNA: TGTGCCAGCTCGAAGTTCAATCAGCCCCAGCATTTT
V: TRBV7-2; D: NA; J: TRBJ1-5; size: NA; CDR3: CASSSRGSGNQPQHF; DNA: TGTGCCAGCAGCTCTAGGGGGTCCGGCAATCAGCCCCAGCATTTT
V: TRBV4-1; D: TRBD2; J: TRBJ2-2; size: once; CDR3: CASSRPGLAGSGELFF; DNA: TGCGCCAGCAGTCGACCGGGACTAGCGGGATCCGGGGAGCTGTTTTTT
V: TRBV6-5; D: NA; J: TRBJ2-2; size: NA; CDR3: CASSSGFRAGELFF; DNA: TGTGCCAGCAGTTCTGGGTTCCGGGCCGGGGAGCTGTTTTTT
V: TRBV7-3; D: NA; J: TRBJ2-1; size: NA; CDR3: CASSQLSLSPNLNNEQFF; DNA: TGTGCCAGCAGCCAGTTGAGTCTGTCCCCGAACCTGAACAATGAGCAGTTCTTC
V: TRBV5-1; D: NA; J: TRBJ1-4; size: NA; CDR3: CASSRTVQNEKLFF; DNA: TGCGCCAGCAGCCGGACAGTACAGAATGAAAAACTGTTTTTT
V: TRBV6-5; D: NA; J: TRBJ2-2; size: NA; CDR3: CASSDHRANTGELFF; DNA: TGTGCCAGCAGCGACCACCGGGCGAACACCGGGGAGCTGTTTTTT
V: TRBV7-2; D: NA; J: TRBJ1-2; size: few; CDR3: CASSLGWGSYGYTF; DNA: TGTGCCAGCAGCTTAGGTTGGGGGAGCTATGGCTACACCTTC
V: TRBV7-9; D: TRBD1; J: TRBJ2-7; size: NA; CDR3: CASSLDRGAYEQYF; DNA: TGTGCCAGCAGCCTGGACAGGGGGGCCTACGAGCAGTACTTC